Listed below are T cell receptor beta chains from one sample, sequenced in a study of cytomegalovirus exposure and HLA in healthy donors. Repertoires were generated with immunoSEQ multiplex PCR, while TCRdb's copy carries only in-frame clones and drops some. Its clone listing holds tens of thousands of clones. The sample comprised PBMCs. The receptors come from a woman between 50 and 59 years old in good health and CMV-seropositive. CDR3s include the opening cysteine and the closing phenylalanine or tryptophan. The order of the fields is CDR3 length, V gene, clone size, J gene, D gene, CDR3 DNA, CDR3 protein. The D gene is left open where the match is weak. Clone size appears in some rows only: once, few, many, or a class for an expanded clone.

length: 15; V: TRBV28; size: NA; J: TRBJ2-1; D: TRBD1; DNA: TGTGCCAGCAGTTCGCGACAGGGTAGAAGGGATGAGCAGTTCTTC; CDR3: CASSSRQGRRDEQFF
length: 14; V: TRBV10-2; size: NA; J: TRBJ2-1; D: TRBD2; DNA: TGCGCCAGCTCCCCTAGCGGATCCTACAATGAGCAGTTCTTC; CDR3: CASSPSGSYNEQFF
length: 13; V: TRBV4-3; size: NA; J: TRBJ1-2; D: NA; DNA: TGCGCCAGCAGCGCTCTACTAGCGGGGGGCTACACCTTC; CDR3: CASSALLAGGYTF
length: 17; V: TRBV4-2; size: NA; J: TRBJ2-1; D: TRBD1; DNA: TGTGCCAGCAGCCAAGCATTCGGGACAGGGTGGTCCAATGAGCAGTTCTTC; CDR3: CASSQAFGTGWSNEQFF
length: 11; V: TRBV30; size: NA; J: TRBJ2-1; D: NA; DNA: TGTGCCTGGAGTGGTAACAATGAGCAGTTCTTC; CDR3: CAWSGNNEQFF
length: 13; V: TRBV7-9; size: NA; J: TRBJ2-7; D: NA; DNA: TGTGCCAGCACCCCTCGGGGTCCGAACGAGCAGTACTTC; CDR3: CASTPRGPNEQYF
length: 12; V: TRBV29-1; size: NA; J: TRBJ2-1; D: NA; DNA: TGCAGCGTTGACTTACCAGACAATGAGCAGTTCTTC; CDR3: CSVDLPDNEQFF
length: 14; V: TRBV29-1; size: NA; J: TRBJ2-2; D: TRBD1; DNA: TGCAGCGCCGGGGACAGGGCACAATCCGGGGAGCTGTTTTTT; CDR3: CSAGDRAQSGELFF
length: 15; V: TRBV5-1; size: NA; J: TRBJ2-1; D: NA; DNA: TGCGCCAGCAGCTTGGATGGCGGTAGATACAATGAGCAGTTCTTC; CDR3: CASSLDGGRYNEQFF
length: 11; V: TRBV6-1; size: NA; J: TRBJ2-3; D: NA; DNA: TGTGCCAGCAGTGAGGGCTGGACGCAGTATTTT; CDR3: CASSEGWTQYF
length: 13; V: TRBV30; size: NA; J: TRBJ1-1; D: TRBD1; DNA: TGTGCCTGGAGTGTACAGGGGGCATTTGAAGCTTTCTTT; CDR3: CAWSVQGAFEAFF
length: 18; V: TRBV28; size: NA; J: TRBJ2-2; D: TRBD2; DNA: TGTGCCAGCAGTTTAATCCTAGCGGGAGAAATGAACACCGGGGAGCTGTTTTTT; CDR3: CASSLILAGEMNTGELFF
length: 13; V: TRBV10-2; size: NA; J: TRBJ1-1; D: TRBD1; DNA: TGCGCCAGCAGCGGCACAGGGGCCACTGAAGCTTTCTTT; CDR3: CASSGTGATEAFF
length: 18; V: TRBV28; size: NA; J: TRBJ2-1; D: TRBD1; DNA: TGTGCCAGCATGAATGGAGGGTTATGGGACAGGGGCTACAATGAGCAGTTCTTC; CDR3: CASMNGGLWDRGYNEQFF
length: 16; V: TRBV5-1; size: NA; J: TRBJ2-2; D: NA; DNA: TGCGCCAGCAGCTTGGCCGGTGACAGAGACACCGGGGAGCTGTTTTTT; CDR3: CASSLAGDRDTGELFF
length: 13; V: TRBV2; size: NA; J: TRBJ2-2; D: NA; DNA: TGTGCCAGCAGTTCCGACAGAACCGGGGAGCTGTTTTTT; CDR3: CASSSDRTGELFF
length: 15; V: TRBV19; size: NA; J: TRBJ1-2; D: NA; DNA: TGTGCCAGTAGTCTCAGGGGAAACAAGGACTATGGCTACACCTTC; CDR3: CASSLRGNKDYGYTF
length: 15; V: TRBV28; size: NA; J: TRBJ2-7; D: TRBD1; DNA: TGTGCCAGCAGTTCCCCGACAGGGGGCTTCAACGAGCAGTACTTC; CDR3: CASSSPTGGFNEQYF
length: 13; V: TRBV6-1; size: NA; J: TRBJ2-3; D: NA; DNA: TGTGCCAGCATGGAGGCACACTCAGATACGCAGTATTTT; CDR3: CASMEAHSDTQYF
length: 12; V: TRBV10-1; size: NA; J: TRBJ2-7; D: NA; DNA: TGCGCACTATGGGAGGATCACTACGAGCAGTACTTC; CDR3: CALWEDHYEQYF
length: 17; V: TRBV4-1; size: NA; J: TRBJ2-3; D: TRBD2; DNA: TGCGCCAGCAGCCTCAGAAGCGGGGGCCTCAGCACAGATACGCAGTATTTT; CDR3: CASSLRSGGLSTDTQYF
length: 13; V: TRBV2; size: NA; J: TRBJ2-7; D: TRBD2; DNA: TGTGCCAGCAGTGATCTAGCGGGAGGGAAGCAGTACTTC; CDR3: CASSDLAGGKQYF
length: 15; V: TRBV30; size: NA; J: TRBJ1-6; D: TRBD1; DNA: TGTGCCTGGAGTCTAGGGACAGGGGTTAATTCACCCCTCCACTTT; CDR3: CAWSLGTGVNSPLHF
length: 12; V: TRBV19; size: NA; J: TRBJ2-1; D: TRBD2; DNA: TGTGCCAGTAGTATAGGTGGGGAGGGGCAGTTCTTC; CDR3: CASSIGGEGQFF
length: 15; V: TRBV5-1; size: NA; J: TRBJ2-3; D: NA; DNA: TGCGCCAGCAGCTTGGATAGTACCCCCACAGATACGCAGTATTTT; CDR3: CASSLDSTPTDTQYF
length: 17; V: TRBV5-6; size: NA; J: TRBJ2-7; D: TRBD1; DNA: TGTGCCAGCAGCTTGTATCGGGGAAGGACAGGGGGCTACGAGCAGTACTTC; CDR3: CASSLYRGRTGGYEQYF
length: 17; V: TRBV25-1; size: NA; J: TRBJ2-5; D: TRBD1; DNA: TGTGCCAGCAGTGATAAGCCAGGACAGGGAAGGGGAGAGACCCAGTACTTC; CDR3: CASSDKPGQGRGETQYF
length: 13; V: TRBV28; size: NA; J: TRBJ1-2; D: NA; DNA: TGTGCCAGCAGCCCGCGGGGGAACTATGGCTACACCTTC; CDR3: CASSPRGNYGYTF
length: 15; V: TRBV29-1; size: NA; J: TRBJ2-3; D: NA; DNA: TGCAGCGTTGAAGATACTCCAAGCCGCACAGATACGCAGTATTTT; CDR3: CSVEDTPSRTDTQYF
length: 16; V: TRBV6-6; size: NA; J: TRBJ2-7; D: TRBD1; DNA: TGTGCCAGCAGTTTTGTTTTGACAGGGGTCTCCTACGAGCAGTACTTC; CDR3: CASSFVLTGVSYEQYF
length: 11; V: TRBV20-1; size: NA; J: TRBJ1-1; D: NA; DNA: TGCAGTGCCCAGGAGGACACTGAAGCTTTCTTT; CDR3: CSAQEDTEAFF
length: 14; V: TRBV6-1; size: NA; J: TRBJ2-1; D: TRBD1; DNA: TGTGCCAGCAGTGGACAGGGATCCTACAATGAGCAGTTCTTC; CDR3: CASSGQGSYNEQFF
length: 13; V: TRBV28; size: NA; J: TRBJ1-2; D: TRBD1; DNA: TGTGCCAGCAGTCGCCAACAGGGGGCGGGCTACACCTTC; CDR3: CASSRQQGAGYTF
length: 15; V: TRBV6-1; size: NA; J: TRBJ2-3; D: TRBD1; DNA: TGTGCCAGCAGGACCGGGACAGGGGGTTCAGATACGCAGTATTTT; CDR3: CASRTGTGGSDTQYF
length: 11; V: TRBV7-6; size: NA; J: TRBJ2-1; D: TRBD2; DNA: TGTGCCAGCAGCGGACTAGGTGAGCAGTTCTTC; CDR3: CASSGLGEQFF
length: 14; V: TRBV19; size: NA; J: TRBJ2-5; D: NA; DNA: TGTGCCAGTACCCGAGACAGGTACCAAGAGACCCAGTACTTC; CDR3: CASTRDRYQETQYF
length: 13; V: TRBV28; size: NA; J: TRBJ1-1; D: NA; DNA: TGTGCCAGCAGTCCCGGACAGTACACTGAAGCTTTCTTT; CDR3: CASSPGQYTEAFF
length: 15; V: TRBV7-2; size: NA; J: TRBJ2-5; D: TRBD2; DNA: TGTGCCAGCAGTCCGGGACTAGCGGGACAAGAGACCCAGTACTTC; CDR3: CASSPGLAGQETQYF
length: 14; V: TRBV6-6; size: NA; J: TRBJ2-5; D: NA; DNA: TGTGCCAGCACCCGTGGGGGGGCACGGGAGACCCAGTACTTC; CDR3: CASTRGGARETQYF
length: 15; V: TRBV7-8; size: NA; J: TRBJ2-1; D: NA; DNA: TGTGCCAGCAGCGGAGGAGGGATTGGTCAAAATGAGCAGTTCTTC; CDR3: CASSGGGIGQNEQFF
length: 13; V: TRBV30; size: NA; J: TRBJ2-2; D: TRBD2; DNA: TGTGCCGGGGTAGCGGGGGACACCGGGGAGCTGTTTTTT; CDR3: CAGVAGDTGELFF
length: 19; V: TRBV4-2; size: NA; J: TRBJ2-7; D: TRBD2; DNA: TGTGCCAGCAGCCAAGATCTCGGGACTAGCGGGGTGAGCTCCTACGAGCAGTACTTC; CDR3: CASSQDLGTSGVSSYEQYF
length: 21; V: TRBV27; size: NA; J: TRBJ2-2; D: TRBD1; DNA: TGTGCCAGCAGTTTATCGTCGGGGGGGTTTGTGACAGGGGGCAGGACCGGGGAGCTGTTTTTT; CDR3: CASSLSSGGFVTGGRTGELFF
length: 12; V: TRBV29-1; size: NA; J: TRBJ1-2; D: NA; DNA: TGCAGCGTTGAAGCGGTCATACATGGCTACACCTTC; CDR3: CSVEAVIHGYTF
length: 17; V: TRBV4-3; size: NA; J: TRBJ2-3; D: TRBD1; DNA: TGCGCCAGCAGCCAGATCCCCGGGACAGGGTACACAGATACGCAGTATTTT; CDR3: CASSQIPGTGYTDTQYF
length: 14; V: TRBV5-1; size: NA; J: TRBJ2-7; D: TRBD1; DNA: TGCGCCAGCAGCGGACAGGCGAGCTCCTACGAGCAGTACTTC; CDR3: CASSGQASSYEQYF
length: 12; V: TRBV6-1; size: NA; J: TRBJ1-5; D: NA; DNA: TGTGCCAGCCTGGACAGTAATCAGCCCCAGCATTTT; CDR3: CASLDSNQPQHF
length: 15; V: TRBV5-4; size: NA; J: TRBJ2-7; D: TRBD2; DNA: TGTGCCAGCAGCTTTAGCTCTAGCGGGTCCTACGAGCAGTACTTC; CDR3: CASSFSSSGSYEQYF
length: 15; V: TRBV29-1; size: NA; J: TRBJ2-1; D: TRBD1; DNA: TGCAGCGTTGATAGAGGACAGGGGCGATTTAATGAGCAGTTCTTC; CDR3: CSVDRGQGRFNEQFF
length: 14; V: TRBV2; size: NA; J: TRBJ2-5; D: TRBD2; DNA: TGTGCCACCCGGAGAGCGGGAGTCCAAGAGACCCAGTACTTC; CDR3: CATRRAGVQETQYF
length: 13; V: TRBV4-3; size: NA; J: TRBJ1-2; D: TRBD1; DNA: TGCGCCAGCAGCCCGACAGGGAACTATGGCTACACCTTC; CDR3: CASSPTGNYGYTF
length: 14; V: TRBV4-1; size: NA; J: TRBJ2-7; D: TRBD2; DNA: TGCGCCAGCAGCCGTCCGGGGGGGACCTACGAGCAGTACTTC; CDR3: CASSRPGGTYEQYF
length: 13; V: TRBV7-9; size: NA; J: TRBJ1-2; D: TRBD1; DNA: TGTGCCAGCAGCATACAGGGGGCCTATGGCTACACCTTC; CDR3: CASSIQGAYGYTF
length: 12; V: TRBV30; size: NA; J: TRBJ1-1; D: TRBD1; DNA: TGTGCCTTGGGACAGATGAACACTGAAGCTTTCTTT; CDR3: CALGQMNTEAFF
length: 14; V: TRBV27; size: NA; J: TRBJ2-7; D: NA; DNA: TGTGCCAGCACCGGTCGCGGGATTTCCTACGAGCAGTACTTC; CDR3: CASTGRGISYEQYF
length: 13; V: TRBV6-1; size: NA; J: TRBJ1-1; D: NA; DNA: TGTGCCAGCATTAGACAATTGCCACCTGAAGCTTTCTTT; CDR3: CASIRQLPPEAFF
length: 15; V: TRBV5-8; size: NA; J: TRBJ1-5; D: NA; DNA: TGTGCCAGCAGCTTGGCCGCGGGGCGTAATCAGCCCCAGCATTTT; CDR3: CASSLAAGRNQPQHF
length: 14; V: TRBV28; size: NA; J: TRBJ1-1; D: TRBD1; DNA: TGTGCCAGCAGTTTAGGAGGGGGCGGCACTGAAGCTTTCTTT; CDR3: CASSLGGGGTEAFF
length: 14; V: TRBV2; size: medium-sized; J: TRBJ2-7; D: TRBD1; DNA: TGTGCCAGCAGCGAGGGACAGGCGAGTTACGAGCAGTACTTC; CDR3: CASSEGQASYEQYF
length: 12; V: TRBV19; size: NA; J: TRBJ1-5; D: NA; DNA: TGTGCCAGTAGTATTGCCAGTCAGCCCCAGCATTTT; CDR3: CASSIASQPQHF